This T cell receptor (beta chain) was obtained from a study of blood T cell repertoires in COVID-19. Looking at the study overall: Samples representing acute and convalescent COVID-19 were sourced from the United States, Italy and Spain. PBMCs, B-cell-depleted T cells, or T cells were the source of the cDNA or gDNA that made up the material.

Original handling: Estimation of nucleated cell counts relied on the amplification of reference gene primers. The data were produced by immunoSEQ multiplex PCR, yet TCRdb's version contains in-frame clones alone and is incomplete. That table furnishes V, J and clone size, whereas the DNA furnished D and trimming. Seen here are about 70,000 clones, about four fifths observed once, and the top ten hold approximately 27%. Germline CDR1 and CDR2: DFQATT and SNEGSKA (reference sequence). Between the trimmed V and J ends, which lost 6 bases and 7 bases, there was a span of 12 bases. The CDR3 runs 11 residues.

This chain links TRBV20-1 with TRBJ1-2; D is unclear. The clonotype was recovered from a woman at least 80 years old with active or convalescent COVID-19. Material: peripheral blood. The CDR3 is CSATLDSGYTF. In DNA, the CDR3 is TGCAGTGCCACGCTCGACTCTGGCTACACCTTC.